The 6 T cell receptor beta chains in this list originate from one sample, sequenced in a study of T-cell reconstitution after alpha-beta-depleted transplantation in children (dated by TCRdb to 2016 to 2017). Library creation used PCR. Sequencing took place on an Illumina HiSeq 2500. Molecular barcoding was employed in the preparation of TCR libraries, with unique molecular identifiers being used to normalize TCRbeta repertoire quantification. TCRdb reprocessed the public reads (quality trimming at Q25 with fastp, clone calling with MiXCR) and kept in-frame beta chains. Records with the same CDR3 protein are collapsed into one entry carrying the most frequent genes and DNA. The sample table holds 120,000 to 150,000 distinct CDR3 sequences, of which about 9% were seen once. The top ten clonotypes cover 15% to 20% of the sample. The treatment or condition tag for this specimen amounts to: allogeneic hematopoietic cell transplantation with graft depleted of TCRalphabeta T cells and CD19 B cells.

The sample was PBMCs, mostly from graft donor cells, taken 180 days after TCRalphabeta/CD19-depleted stem cell transplant. These receptors all stem from a female patient aged 2-9 years who had a stem cell transplant for congenital amegakaryocytic thrombocytopenia, so the T cells may come from the graft donor.

This clonotype has ten or more counts. The chain combines TRBV27 with TRBJ2-7, with 11 bases that match TRBD2. V was clipped by 6 bases and J by 4 bases; unmatched bases: 5. CDR1 is MNHEY and CDR2 is SMNVEV in the germline V gene (reference sequence). The CDR3 extends over 14 amino acids. CDR3 residues: CASSWTSGFYEQYF. In DNA form, the CDR3 reads TGTGCCAGCAGCTGGACTAGCGGGTTTTACGAGCAGTACTTC.

This clonotype was seen many times. The chain recombines TRBV12-3 or TRBV12-4 with TRBJ2-1; TRBD2 might be the D (5 bases). V was cut by 5 bases and J by 8 bases, with 16 bases left in between. CDR3 length: 14 amino acids. The CDR3 is CASSARPDGDEQFF. The CDR3 DNA follows: TGTGCCAGCAGTGCCCGGCCTGACGGGGATGAGCAGTTCTTC.

V usage is TRBV2 and J usage is TRBJ2-7; 8 bases fit TRBD1. J lost 4 bases, V lost 10 bases, and 24 bases had no gene match. CDR1 is SNHLY and CDR2 is FYNNEI in the germline V gene. The CDR3 has 18 amino acids. In DNA, the CDR3 is TGTGCCATCAGCCAAAAATACGACAGGGGCCCGCCGAAATACGAGCAGTACTTC. Amino acid sequence: CAISQKYDRGPPKYEQYF.

This clonotype was observed many times. A single base separates this from a much larger clone, so it may be a read error. The chain uses TRBV12-3 or TRBV12-4 and TRBJ2-5; D tentatively fits TRBD1 or TRBD2 (6 bases each). This CDR3 is built from 18 residues. The CDR3 reads CAISLAHGGGGSRETQYF. The CDR3 bases are TGTGCCATCAGTTTAGCGCACGGTGGAGGGGGTTCGCGGGAGACCCAGTACTTC.

This clonotype appeared many times. J is TRBJ2-7 and V is TRBV6-6; D perhaps matches TRBD2 (6 bases). There are 13 residues in the CDR3. CDR1 is MNHNY and CDR2 is SVGAGI in the germline V gene (reference sequence). V was pared by 2 bases and J by 3 bases, with 8 bases between. The CDR3: CASSYQRVYEQYF. CDR3 bases: TGTGCCAGCAGTTACCAGCGGGTCTACGAGCAGTACTTC.

Comments on this clonotype: Sequence at one end of the junction differs from germline and may be a read error. The chain carries TRBV12-3 or TRBV12-4 and TRBJ2-7; TRBD1 is a possible D gene (5 bases). The CDR3 totals 14 residues. CDR3 in DNA: TGTGCCATCAGTTTAGGGCGGACAACCTACGAGCAGTACTTC. Encoded protein: CAISLGRTTYEQYF.